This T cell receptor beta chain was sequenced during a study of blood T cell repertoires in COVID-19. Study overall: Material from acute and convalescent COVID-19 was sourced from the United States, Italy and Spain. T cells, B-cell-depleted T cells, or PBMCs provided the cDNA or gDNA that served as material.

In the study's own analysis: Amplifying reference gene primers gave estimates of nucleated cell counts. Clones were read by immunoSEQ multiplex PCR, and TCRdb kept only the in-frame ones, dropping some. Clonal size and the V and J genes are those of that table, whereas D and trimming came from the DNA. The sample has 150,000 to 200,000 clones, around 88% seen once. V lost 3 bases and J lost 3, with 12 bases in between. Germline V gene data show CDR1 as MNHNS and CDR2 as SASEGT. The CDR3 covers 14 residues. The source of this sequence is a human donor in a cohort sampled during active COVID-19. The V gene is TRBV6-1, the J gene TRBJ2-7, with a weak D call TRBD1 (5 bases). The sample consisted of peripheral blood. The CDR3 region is CASSEGQIRYEQYF. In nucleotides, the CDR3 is TGTGCCAGCAGTGAGGGGCAGATTCGCTACGAGCAGTACTTC.